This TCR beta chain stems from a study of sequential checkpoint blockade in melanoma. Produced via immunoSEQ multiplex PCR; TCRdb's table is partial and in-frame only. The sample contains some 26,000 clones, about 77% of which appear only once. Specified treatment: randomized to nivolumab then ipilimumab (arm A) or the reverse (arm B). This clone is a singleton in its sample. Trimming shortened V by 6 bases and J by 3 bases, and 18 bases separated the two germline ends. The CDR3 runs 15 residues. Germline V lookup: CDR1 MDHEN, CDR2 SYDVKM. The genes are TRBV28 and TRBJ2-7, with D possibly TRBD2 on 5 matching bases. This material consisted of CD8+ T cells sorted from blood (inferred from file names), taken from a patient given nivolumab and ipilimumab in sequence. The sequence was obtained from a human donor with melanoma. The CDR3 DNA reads TGTGCCAGCAGCGCCTCGGGGTCCCCCCTCTACGAGCAGTACTTC. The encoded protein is CASSASGSPLYEQYF.